This entry lists 23 T cell receptor beta chains sequenced from one sample in a study of regulatory T cells in long-lasting Graves disease. Building of the TCR beta libraries involved iRepertoire HTBI primers and Arm-PCR of CDR3 regions. TCRdb reprocessed the multiplex PCR reads with MiXCR, giving one entry per CDR3 protein. The sample has approximately 480,000 distinct CDR3 sequences, 16% seen once; the top ten hold 10% to 15%. Time point denoted: newly diagnosed GD, antithyroid drugs for less than 3 months. PBMCs were the source of the RNA used for TCR sequencing. These same data were also listed under a study on T cells in Graves' hyperthyroidism and ophthalmopathy.

Here the sequenced sample was peripheral blood mononuclear cells (PBMCs), taken at new diagnosis, from a patient treated with antithyroid drugs. Every receptor here comes from a man aged 40-49 years with Graves disease.

V usage is TRBV20-1 and J usage is TRBJ2-7, with unresolved D. Trimming shortened V by 1 base and J by 6 bases, and 16 bases separated the two germline ends. Per germline, CDR1 DFQATT and CDR2 SNEGSKA (reference sequence). CDR3 length: 14 amino acids. CDR3: CSARANYGQREQYF. In nucleotides, the CDR3 is TGCAGTGCTAGAGCGAACTATGGCCAACGCGAGCAGTACTTC.

This clonotype was seen at least ten times. This chain joins TRBV5-6 and TRBJ1-1; D possibly corresponds to TRBD1 (6 bases). The CDR3 loop spans 14 amino acids. CDR1 SGHDT and CDR2 YYEEEE come from the germline V gene. V shed 6 bases and J shed 1 base, with 13 bases lying between them. CDR3 amino acids: CASNSDSWNTEAFF. The DNA for the CDR3 is TGTGCCAGCAACTCGGACAGTTGGAACACTGAAGCTTTCTTT.

The chain links TRBV6-2 or TRBV6-3 to TRBJ1-1; 8 bases map to TRBD1. There are 16 residues in the CDR3. Germline V lookup: CDR1 MNHEY, CDR2 SVGEGT. V shed 2 bases and J 1 base; nucleotides not matched to a gene: 6. This CDR3 is CASSYGQGGENTEAFF. The CDR3 bases are TGTGCCAGCAGTTACGGACAGGGTGGGGAGAACACTGAAGCTTTCTTT.

This clonotype was recorded at least ten times. This chain uses TRBV28 with TRBJ2-3, with D possibly matching TRBD2 (6 bases). There are 13 residues in the CDR3. Germline V CDR1 and CDR2: MDHEN, SYDVKM. Trimming left V 7 bases short and J 5 bases short, with 13 bases between. DNA for the CDR3: TGTGCCAGCAACGGTGGGGGGTTAGATACGCAGTATTTT. Encoded protein: CASNGGGLDTQYF.

This clonotype was seen ten or more times. This chain links TRBV20-1 with TRBJ1-1; TRBD1 is a possible D gene (6 bases). Germline lookup yields CDR1 DFQATT and CDR2 SNEGSKA (reference sequence). V gave up 3 bases and J gave up 4 bases, with 12 bases separating them. This CDR3 is built from 13 residues. The CDR3 nucleotides are TGCAGTGCTAGGTCCGAAGGGGGCACTGAAGCTTTCTTT. Protein: CSARSEGGTEAFF.

This clonotype was recorded many times. V is TRBV5-5 and J is TRBJ2-1; 8 bases map to TRBD1. This CDR3 has 13 residues. V was clipped by 1 base and J by 8 bases; unmatched bases: 2. Germline V gene lookup returns CDR1 SGHKS and CDR2 YYEKEE (reference sequence). The CDR3 DNA is TGTGCCAGCAGCTTGACAGGGGGTCATGAGCAGTTCTTC. As protein: CASSLTGGHEQFF.

The CDR3 DNA reads TGCAGTGCTAGAGGCCTAGCGGGAGGCACAGATACGCAGTATTTT. It specifies CSARGLAGGTDTQYF. This rearrangement joins TRBV20-1 to TRBJ2-3, with TRBD2 matching over 10 bases. The V segment lost 1 base and the J segment 1 base; nucleotides outside the gene matches: 2. The CDR3 covers 15 residues. CDR1 and CDR2 (germline): DFQATT, SNEGSKA (reference sequence).

This clonotype showed up just once. Just one base apart from a much larger clone, this may be a read error. The chain employs TRBV5-4 and TRBJ1-6; 9 nucleotides line up with TRBD1. The CDR3 contains 15 residues. Looked up from germline, CDR1 is SGHNT and CDR2 is YYREEE (reference sequence). Trimming removed 0 bases from V and 6 bases from J; junction bases left unmatched: 1. CDR3 protein: CASSLGGQGNSPLHF. As DNA, the CDR3 is TGTGCCAGCAGCTTGGGGGGACAGGGTAATTCACCCCTCCACTTT.

This clonotype has ten or more counts. The V and J genes are TRBV3-1 and TRBJ2-1, with a possible D match to TRBD1 (5 bases). V lost 2 bases and J 7 bases, leaving 12 bases between the germline ends. The CDR3 contains 14 residues. The germline gives CDR1 LGHDT, CDR2 YNNKEL (reference sequence). This CDR3 is CASSQSAGLNEQFF. The CDR3 region has the DNA TGTGCCAGCAGCCAATCTGCAGGGTTGAATGAGCAGTTCTTC.

This clonotype was detected a few times. The chain has TRBV6-1 and TRBJ2-7, with D maybe TRBD1 (5 bases). Germline assignment: CDR1 MNHNS and CDR2 SASEGT. Trimming removed 6 bases from V and 2 bases from J, with 11 bases in between. CDR3 length: 13 residues. CDR3 bases: TGTGCCAGCAGGACAGCAAATCCCTACGAGCAGTACTTC. Encoded protein: CASRTANPYEQYF.

The chain links TRBV19 to TRBJ2-7, with 9 bases matching TRBD1. The DNA matches TRBJ2-5 better at its end, which makes the J call doubtful. The CDR3 has 15 residues. Germline V gene data show CDR1 as LNHDA and CDR2 as SQIVND (reference sequence). In DNA, the CDR3 is TGTGCCAGTAGTATAATGGGACAGGGACAAGAGACCCAGTACTTC. It yields the protein CASSIMGQGQETQYF.

The rearrangement uses TRBV6-1 and TRBJ2-7; no clear D. This CDR3 is 12 amino acids long. Trimming shortened V by 5 bases and J by 6 bases, and 11 bases separated the two germline ends. Germline V CDR1 and CDR2: MNHNS, SASEGT. The CDR3 coding sequence is TGTGCCAGCAGTCCCTCTTGGGGCGAGCAGTACTTC. Encoded protein: CASSPSWGEQYF.

As concerns this clonotype: A single base separates this from a much larger clone, so it may be a read error. Given the absence of the conserved phenylalanine or tryptophan at the CDR3 end, a read error is likely. The chain carries TRBV13 and TRBJ1-4, with D maybe TRBD1 (5 bases). Trimming removed 4 bases from V and 0 bases from J, with 9 bases in between. Germline V CDR1 and CDR2: PRHDT, FYEKMQ (reference sequence). The CDR3 has 15 residues. In DNA form, the CDR3 reads TGTGCCAGCAGCTCGGGACGGACAACTAATGAAAAACTGTTTTCT. Translating it yields CASSSGRTTNEKLFS.

The V and J genes are TRBV28 and TRBJ2-7; 11 bases map to TRBD2. Looked up from germline, CDR1 is MDHEN and CDR2 is SYDVKM. The V and J ends lost 6 bases and 3 bases, in that order; junction bases with no gene match: 4. The CDR3 has 14 residues. DNA for the CDR3: TGTGCCAGCAGGCCCGGGACTAGCGGCTACGAGCAGTACTTC. This gives the protein CASRPGTSGYEQYF.

This clonotype was counted many times. This sequence joins TRBV10-3 and TRBJ2-6; TRBD1 aligns across 8 bases. This CDR3 has 16 residues. The V segment lost 8 bases and the J segment 2 bases; nucleotides outside the gene matches: 8. From germline, CDR1 is ENHRY and CDR2 SYGVKD. CDR3 coding DNA: TGTGCCATCCCCGGACGGACAGGGACTGGGGCCAACGTCCTGACTTTC. It encodes CAIPGRTGTGANVLTF.

This clonotype was counted ten times or more. The chain joins TRBV12-3 or TRBV12-4 to TRBJ1-4; TRBD1 is a possible D gene (6 bases). The CDR3 spans 15 residues. V was trimmed by 6 bases and J by 3 bases, leaving 14 bases between them. The CDR3 DNA reads TGTGCCAGCAGCTTTCAGGGGAACGCTAATGAAAAACTGTTTTTT. The encoded protein is CASSFQGNANEKLFF.

This clonotype showed up many times. V and J are TRBV11-1 and TRBJ2-1, with 10 bases identical to TRBD2. Losses at the gene ends were 6 bases for V and 7 bases for J; bases not matched to a gene: 12. The germline CDR1 and CDR2 sequences are SGHAT and FQDESV (reference sequence). The CDR3 spans 16 residues. Here the CDR3 DNA reads TGTGCCAGCAGTTCATTAGCGGGAGGAGAGGGGAATGAGCAGTTCTTC. Protein sequence: CASSSLAGGEGNEQFF.

A note on this clonotype: This may arise from a read error, as a much more abundant clone is one base away. The rearrangement joins TRBV19 to TRBJ1-5, with 8 bases fitting TRBD1. V shed 11 bases and J 5 bases; nucleotides not matched to a gene: 11. From germline, CDR1 is LNHDA and CDR2 SQIVND (reference sequence). The CDR3 has 14 amino acids. The chain's CDR3 is CAWCRAGGDQPQHF. The CDR3 bases are TGTGCCTGGTGCCGGGCAGGGGGCGATCAGCCCCAGCATTTT.

This clonotype has just a few counts. V usage is TRBV20-1 and J usage is TRBJ2-2, with TRBD2 matching 14 bases. V was pared by 2 bases and J by 6 bases, with 8 bases of the junction left unmatched. Germline CDR1 reads DFQATT; CDR2 reads SNEGSKA (reference sequence). The CDR3 covers 17 residues. The CDR3 here is CSARTPTSGRAPGELFF. The CDR3 DNA is TGCAGTGCTAGAACCCCGACTAGCGGGAGGGCCCCCGGGGAGCTGTTTTTT.

This clonotype has just a few counts. The chain employs TRBV30 and TRBJ2-7; no reliable D call. The CDR3 is made up of 12 amino acids. The V gene lost 1 base and the J gene lost 2 bases, with 6 bases spanning the gap. Looked up from germline, CDR1 is GTSNPN and CDR2 is SVGIG (reference sequence). The CDR3 nucleotides are TGTGCCTGGAGTGGGGTTCCCTACGAGCAGTACTTC. Translating gives CAWSGVPYEQYF.

The sample holds many counts of this clonotype. The V and J genes are TRBV24-1 and TRBJ2-3; TRBD1 aligns across 9 bases. CDR3 length: 15 residues. Trimming cost V 3 bases and J 4 bases; bases outside gene matches: 4. Germline V lookup: CDR1 KGHDR, CDR2 SFDVKD. The CDR3 reads CATSDMTGGADTQYF. CDR3 bases: TGTGCCACCAGTGATATGACAGGGGGAGCAGATACGCAGTATTTT.

The chain is built from TRBV7-9 and TRBJ2-5; D is unclear. V dropped 7 bases and J dropped 2 bases, with 14 bases sitting between them. CDR3 size: 14 residues. The V gene's germline CDR1 is SEHNR and CDR2 FQNEAQ (reference sequence). The CDR3 DNA reads TGTGCCAGCACCGCCTATTTGAGGCAAGAGACCCAGTACTTC. Amino acids: CASTAYLRQETQYF.

This clonotype turned up a few times. The V and J genes are TRBV24-1 and TRBJ2-5, with TRBD2 matching over 9 bases. Germline values: CDR1 KGHDR, CDR2 SFDVKD. This CDR3 is built from 14 residues. J gave up 3 bases and V 5 bases, and 3 bases lay outside the gene matches. The CDR3 DNA is TGTGCCACCAGTGCGACTAGCGGTAAAGAGACCCAGTACTTC. Translation gives CATSATSGKETQYF.